Listed here are 20 T cell receptor beta chains from one sample, sequenced in a study of blood T cell repertoires in COVID-19 (dated by TCRdb to 2018 to 2021). The library was prepared using the immunoSEQ multiplex PCR assay. The table was pulled from immuneACCESS by TCRdb, which kept in-frame rearrangements only. Such tables lose some clones; where checked, under half of the loss comes from unresolved V genes, and the rest has no known cause. The sample records about 350,000 clones, 75% to 90% of which are singletons. The ten largest account for under 8.5% of the sample. Sequenced material: peripheral blood. All receptors come from a woman aged 55 to 70 with COVID-19, enrolled during active disease.

The CDR3 loop is CASSQASGTYNSPLHF. CDR3 nucleotide sequence: TGTGCCAGCAGCCAAGCATCCGGGACATATAATTCACCCCTCCACTTT. The chain links TRBV3-1 (or the pseudogene TRBV3-2) to TRBJ1-6, with D perhaps TRBD1 (6 bases). Per the germline V gene, CDR1 is LGHDT and CDR2 is YNNKEL (reference sequence). The V end lost 1 base, the J end lost 4 bases, and 11 bases lay between the germline ends. The CDR3 is made up of 16 amino acids.

The chain combines TRBV7-2 with TRBJ2-2; 9 bases fit TRBD2. The CDR3 is 18 amino acids. CDR1 is SGHTA and CDR2 is FQGNSA in the germline V gene. Unmatched junction bases numbered 14, after V lost 7 bases and J lost 2 bases. The CDR3 nucleotides are TGTGCCAGCACCTCCCACCCTAAAGCGGGGGGTAACACCGGGGAGCTGTTTTTT. It codes for CASTSHPKAGGNTGELFF.

The chain is built from TRBV4-3 and TRBJ2-3; D is possibly TRBD2 (5 bases). The CDR3 loop spans 18 amino acids. Between the trimmed V and J ends, which lost 4 bases and 0 bases, there was a span of 20 bases. Germline lookup yields CDR1 LGHNA and CDR2 YSLEER. The CDR3 protein is CASSLGPRGPESTDTQYF. In nucleotides, the CDR3 is TGCGCCAGCAGCCTCGGACCTCGGGGTCCAGAAAGCACAGATACGCAGTATTTT.

Turning to this clone: At the DNA level, this CDR3 is encoded by other sequences in the same sample as well. V gene TRBV18 combines with J gene TRBJ2-5; 7 bases are a match to TRBD1. CDR3 length: 14 residues. Germline V CDR1 and CDR2: KGHSH, LQKENI. The V segment lost 4 bases and the J segment 2 bases; nucleotides outside the gene matches: 4. The chain's CDR3 is CASSLGRGQETQYF. The DNA of the CDR3 is TGTGCCAGCTCACTAGGCAGGGGGCAAGAGACCCAGTACTTC.

J is TRBJ1-4 and V is TRBV2; D is unresolved. V was trimmed by 7 bases and J by 8 bases, leaving 14 bases between them. The CDR3 contains 13 residues. Per the germline V gene, CDR1 is SNHLY and CDR2 is FYNNEI. The CDR3 nucleotides read TGTGCCAGCAATCGAGGGTTTGGCGAAAAACTGTTTTTT. The encoded protein is CASNRGFGEKLFF.

CDR3 bases: TGTGCCAGCAGTTTATGGGGGACAGGGGGCGCCGGGGAGCTGTTTTTT. Its translation: CASSLWGTGGAGELFF. The V gene is TRBV27, the J gene TRBJ2-2; 12 bases agree with TRBD1. Germline V lookup: CDR1 MNHEY, CDR2 SMNVEV (reference sequence). Trimming at V came to 1 base and at J to 6 bases, leaving 3 bases not matched to a gene. The CDR3 runs to 16 residues.

The chain links TRBV30 to TRBJ1-2; possibly TRBD1 for D (5 bases). This CDR3 spans 13 amino acids. V was shortened by 3 bases and J by 6 bases, with 14 bases between the two germline ends. Germline V gives CDR1 GTSNPN, CDR2 SVGIG (reference sequence). The CDR3 loop is CAWRGEGINGYTF. CDR3 coding DNA: TGTGCCTGGAGGGGGGAGGGAATCAATGGCTACACCTTC. The full variable domain, in which reference TRBV30 and TRBJ1-2 provide the parts outside the CDR3, is SQTIHQWPATLVQPVGSPLSLECTVEGTSNPNLYWYRQAAGRGLQLLFYSVGIGQISSEVPQNLSASRPQDRQFILSSKKLLLSDSGFYLCAWRGEGINGYTFGSGTRLTVV.

The rearrangement uses TRBV5-6 and TRBJ1-5; TRBD1 matches at 11 bases. The trim removed 0 bases at V and 10 bases at J, leaving 6 bases unmatched. The germline V gene encodes CDR1 SGHDT and CDR2 YYEEEE. The CDR3 runs 15 residues. This chain's CDR3 is CASSLGTGGYKPQHF. CDR3 DNA sequence: TGTGCCAGCAGCTTGGGGACAGGGGGCTACAAACCCCAGCATTTT.

This clone was picked up one time. The chain carries TRBV6-4 and TRBJ2-1; 8 nucleotides align to TRBD2. This CDR3 comprises 15 residues. Germline V lookup: CDR1 MRHNA, CDR2 SNTAGT. J lost 5 bases, V lost 9 bases, and 12 bases had no gene match. CDR3 amino acids: CASSPGGEAHNEQFF. CDR3 DNA sequence: TGTGCCAGTTCCCCCGGGGGGGAAGCTCACAATGAGCAGTTCTTC.

This clone was detected only once. CDR3 region: CASSQGAGSYGYTF. The CDR3 DNA follows: TGCGCCAGCAGCCAAGGGGCGGGGTCCTATGGCTACACCTTC. J is TRBJ1-2 and V is TRBV4-1; the D is unclear. Germline V gene sequence: CDR1 MGHRA, CDR2 YSYEKL. The CDR3 spans 14 residues. Trimming took 1 base from V and 4 from J, leaving 10 bases between them.

The CDR3 region has the DNA TGCGCCAGCAGCTTCGACACAGGGCAGCGGGGGCTTTCCTACAATGAGCAGTTCTTC. It is translated as CASSFDTGQRGLSYNEQFF. The rearrangement joins TRBV5-1 to TRBJ2-1; 8 bases are shared with TRBD2. The CDR3 extends over 19 amino acids. CDR1 and CDR2 from the germline V gene are SGHRS and YFSETQ. Trimming cost V 2 bases and J 1 base; bases outside gene matches: 14.

This chain joins TRBV4-1 and TRBJ2-3; D not resolved. Trimming removed 0 bases at V and 0 bases at J, with 10 bases between. This CDR3 comprises 16 residues. Looked up from germline, CDR1 is MGHRA and CDR2 is YSYEKL. The CDR3 DNA reads TGCGCCAGCAGCCAAGAGATGGCACCAAGCACAGATACGCAGTATTTT. This codes for CASSQEMAPSTDTQYF.

This chain uses TRBV18 with TRBJ2-1, with TRBD2 matching 12 bases. J gave up 6 bases and V 0 bases, and 6 bases lay outside the gene matches. Germline CDR1 is KGHSH and CDR2 is LQKENI. There are 17 residues in the CDR3. CDR3 sequence: CASSPPLAGGPGNEQFF. CDR3 nucleotides: TGTGCCAGCTCACCACCCCTAGCGGGGGGGCCTGGCAATGAGCAGTTCTTC.

V gene TRBV25-1 combines with J gene TRBJ1-1, with D possibly being TRBD1 (5 bases). CDR3 length: 15 amino acids. Trimming took off 1 base at V and 4 bases at J, with 13 bases between the two ends. Germline V gene lookup returns CDR1 MGHDK and CDR2 SYGVNS. CDR3 bases: TGTGCCAGCAGTGAATCTGGGGCGGCAGGCACTGAAGCTTTCTTT. Translating gives CASSESGAAGTEAFF.

The chain joins TRBV7-6 to TRBJ2-7; 8 nucleotides match TRBD1. The germline CDR1 and CDR2 sequences are SGHVS and FNYEAQ. The CDR3 covers 18 residues. With 1 base clipped from V and 5 bases from J, the junction kept 16 bases outside the gene matches. This CDR3 reads CASSLDPGQDTLPNEQYF. The CDR3 coding sequence is TGTGCCAGCAGCTTAGATCCGGGACAGGATACCCTCCCCAACGAGCAGTACTTC. The full variable domain, with the rest looked up from reference TRBV7-6 and TRBJ2-7, is GAGVSQSPRYKVTKRGQDVALRCDPISGHVSLYWYRQALGQGPEFLTYFNYEAQQDKSGLPNDRFSAERPEGSISTLTIQRTEQRDSAMYRCASSLDPGQDTLPNEQYFGPGTRLTVT.

This sequence joins TRBV3-1 (or the pseudogene TRBV3-2) and TRBJ1-2, with D maybe TRBD1 (5 bases). Per the germline V gene, CDR1 is LGHDT and CDR2 is YNNKEL (reference sequence). V was cut by 1 base and J by 6 bases, with 12 bases left in between. The CDR3 has 14 residues. The DNA for the CDR3 is TGTGCCAGCAGCCAAGGTGAAAGGGGCGATGGCTACACCTTC. Translated: CASSQGERGDGYTF.

This clone has a handful of counts. CDR3 region: CASSQWRGGHGETQYF. The CDR3 DNA is TGTGCCAGCAGCCAGTGGCGGGGCGGACATGGGGAGACCCAGTACTTC. This sequence joins TRBV11-3 and TRBJ2-5; the D gene is possibly TRBD2 (6 bases). V was cut by 5 bases and J by 5 bases, with 21 bases left in between. CDR1 SGHNT and CDR2 YENEEA come from the germline V gene. This CDR3 contains 16 residues.

V is TRBV6-5 and J is TRBJ1-5; tentative D call: TRBD1 (5 bases). The V end lost 6 bases, the J end lost 4 bases, and 13 bases lay between the germline ends. The germline V gene has CDR1 MNHEY and CDR2 SVGAGI. The CDR3 has 14 residues. CDR3 DNA sequence: TGTGCCAGCAGGCCGCCAGGGTTTAATCAGCCCCAGCATTTT. Translated, it gives CASRPPGFNQPQHF.

This clone came up once. The V call is TRBV14, the J call TRBJ1-5, with D unclear. This CDR3 is built from 14 residues. V was clipped by 2 bases and J by 2 bases, with 7 bases between them. Germline CDR1 and CDR2: SGHDN and FVKESK. CDR3 sequence (DNA): TGTGCCAGCAGCCAATTAGGAGGCAATCAGCCCCAGCATTTT. Protein product: CASSQLGGNQPQHF.

The V gene is TRBV18, the J gene TRBJ1-6; D not resolved. Germline V gene data show CDR1 as KGHSH and CDR2 as LQKENI. The ends were cut back, 2 bases at V and 0 bases at J, with 5 bases in the middle. The CDR3 consists of 15 residues. CDR3 nucleotides: TGTGCCAGCTCACCAATGAGCTCCTATAATTCACCCCTCCACTTT. It is translated as CASSPMSSYNSPLHF.